This T cell receptor beta chain was sequenced in a study of spatial heterogeneity in lung cancer. Study at large: Where they were available, follow-up PBMC samples were sequenced, at a median of approximately two years after resection.

Unique molecular identifiers, one per molecule, were present on every TCR cDNA molecule. Each CDR3 protein is one row after TCRdb ran MiXCR on the 5' RACE reads. The profile covers 72,000 or so distinct CDR3 sequences, with about 8.2% appearing a single time and approximately 2% taken by the ten largest. As to time point: blood at routine non-recurrence follow-up after resection. Whole RNA from tumor, nontumor lung or frozen PBMC was sequenced unsorted. Germline V lookup: CDR1 MNHEY, CDR2 SVGAGI. Trimming cost V 6 bases and J 4 bases; bases outside gene matches: 5. This CDR3 contains 14 residues. The sequences come from PBMCs, collected at follow-up. This TCR derives from a female donor with early-stage non-small cell lung cancer. The rearrangement uses TRBV6-5 and TRBJ2-2; 7 nucleotides align to TRBD2. The CDR3 DNA is TGTGCCAGCAGAACTCTAGCGGCCACCGGGGAGCTGTTTTTT. It translates to CASRTLAATGELFF.